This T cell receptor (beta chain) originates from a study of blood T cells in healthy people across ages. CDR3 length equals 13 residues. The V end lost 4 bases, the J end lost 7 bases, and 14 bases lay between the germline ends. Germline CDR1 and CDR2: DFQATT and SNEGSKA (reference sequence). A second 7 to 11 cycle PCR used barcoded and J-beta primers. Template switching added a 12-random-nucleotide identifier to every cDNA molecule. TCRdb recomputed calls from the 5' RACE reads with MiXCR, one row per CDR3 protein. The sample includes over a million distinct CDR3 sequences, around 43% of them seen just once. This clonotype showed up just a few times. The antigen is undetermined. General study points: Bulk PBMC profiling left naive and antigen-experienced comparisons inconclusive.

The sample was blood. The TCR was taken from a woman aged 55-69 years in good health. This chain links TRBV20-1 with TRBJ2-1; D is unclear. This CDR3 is CSATVTVGNEQFF. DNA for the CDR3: TGCAGTGCTACGGTGACGGTCGGTAATGAGCAGTTCTTC.